The clone carrying this T cell receptor beta chain was counted a few times. No antigen is known for it. The protocol was immunoSEQ multiplex PCR, while the TCRdb copy is restricted to in-frame clones and leaves out a portion. Among tens of thousands of clones listed, just over 75% were seen once. The data were obtained in a study of memory CD4+ T cells and cytomegalovirus serostatus. Study results and caveats: A US-trained random forest predicted CMV serostatus with median AUC 0.91.

The germline V gene encodes CDR1 SEHNR and CDR2 FQNEAQ (reference sequence). The CDR3 has 14 amino acids. Trimming stripped 0 bases from V and 6 bases from J, with 12 bases between. Single viable CD3+CD4+CD8-CD45RO+ cells were sorted as the memory CD4+ T cells. The TCR sequence derives from an adult in good health and CMV-seronegative. This chain uses TRBV7-9 with TRBJ2-7; D is possibly TRBD1 (6 bases). The sample was memory CD4+ T cells from blood. The DNA of the CDR3 is TGTGCCAGCAGCTTAGCCGACAGGTTTACCGAGCAGTACTTC. Translating it yields CASSLADRFTEQYF. Supplemented by reference TRBV7-9 and TRBJ2-7, the full variable domain reads DTGVSQNPRHKITKRGQNVTFRCDPISEHNRLYWYRQTLGQGPEFLTYFQNEAQLEKSRLLSDRFSAERPKGSFSTLEIQRTEQGDSAMYLCASSLADRFTEQYFGPGTRLTVT.